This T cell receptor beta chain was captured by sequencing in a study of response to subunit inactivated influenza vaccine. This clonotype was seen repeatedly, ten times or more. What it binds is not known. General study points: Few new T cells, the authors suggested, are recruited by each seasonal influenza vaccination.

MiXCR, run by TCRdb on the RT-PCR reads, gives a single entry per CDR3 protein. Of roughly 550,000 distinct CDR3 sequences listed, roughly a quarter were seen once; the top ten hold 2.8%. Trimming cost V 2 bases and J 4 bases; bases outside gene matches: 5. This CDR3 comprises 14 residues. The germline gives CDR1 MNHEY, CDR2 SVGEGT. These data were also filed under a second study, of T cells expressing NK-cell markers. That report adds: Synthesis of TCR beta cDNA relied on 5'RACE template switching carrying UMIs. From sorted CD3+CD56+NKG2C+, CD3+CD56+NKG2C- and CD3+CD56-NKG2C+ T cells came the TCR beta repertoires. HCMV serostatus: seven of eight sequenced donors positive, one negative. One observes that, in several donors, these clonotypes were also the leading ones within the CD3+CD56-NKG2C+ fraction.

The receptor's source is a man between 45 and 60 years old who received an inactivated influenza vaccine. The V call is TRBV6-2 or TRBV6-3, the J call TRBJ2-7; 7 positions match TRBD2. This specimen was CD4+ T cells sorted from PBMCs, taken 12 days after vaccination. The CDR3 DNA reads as TGTGCCAGCAGTTACGCGGGAGTAGGTTACGAGCAGTACTTC. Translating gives CASSYAGVGYEQYF.